One sample yielded the 13 T cell receptor beta chains listed below, sequenced in a study of OX40 agonist ivuxolimab in advanced cancers. Only in-frame clones appear in the TCRdb table, and some are missing; sequencing was by immunoSEQ multiplex PCR. The table has approximately 60,000 clones, about four fifths seen once. The material was CD4+ or CD8+ T cells sorted from blood, obtained in a trial of the OX40 agonist ivuxolimab. The source of these receptors is an adult with an advanced solid tumor such as melanoma, head and neck, liver or kidney cancer.

J is TRBJ2-7 and V is TRBV7-9; D is tentatively TRBD1 or TRBD2 (6 bases each). Germline values: CDR1 SEHNR, CDR2 FQNEAQ (reference sequence). The CDR3 has 15 amino acids. V lost 3 bases and J lost 0, with 12 bases in between. CDR3 amino acids: CASSFWGASSYEQYF. The CDR3 nucleotides are TGTGCCAGCAGCTTTTGGGGGGCGAGCTCCTACGAGCAGTACTTC.

This chain uses TRBV29-1 with TRBJ1-2; TRBD1 agrees at 10 bases. The V gene end was trimmed by 6 bases and the J gene end by 4 bases; junction bases not matched to a gene: 11. CDR1 SQVTM and CDR2 ANQGSEA come from the germline V gene. This CDR3 has 15 amino acids. CDR3 sequence reads: CSVAEGDRGGYGYTF. In DNA, the CDR3 is TGCAGCGTCGCAGAGGGGGACAGGGGTGGCTATGGCTACACCTTC. Full variable domain (outside the CDR3, taken from reference TRBV29-1 and TRBJ1-2): SAVISQKPSRDICQRGTSLTIQCQVDSQVTMMFWYRQQPGQSLTLIATANQGSEATYESGFVIDKFPISRPNLTFSTLTVSNMSPEDSSIYLCSVAEGDRGGYGYTFGSGTRLTVV.

The V and J genes are TRBV7-9 and TRBJ2-4; possibly TRBD1 for D (6 bases). The CDR3 covers 14 residues. Between the trimmed V and J ends, which lost 5 bases and 0 bases, there was a span of 8 bases. Germline CDR1 and CDR2: SEHNR and FQNEAQ (reference sequence). The CDR3 bases are TGTGCCAGCAGCGGGGGCATAGCCAAAAACATTCAGTACTTC. Translated, it gives CASSGGIAKNIQYF.

The chain combines TRBV5-6 with TRBJ2-7; TRBD2 matches at 8 bases. Trimming removed 4 bases from V and 5 bases from J; junction bases left unmatched: 17. The germline CDR1 and CDR2 sequences are SGHDT and YYEEEE. This CDR3 is 17 amino acids long. The CDR3 DNA follows: TGTGCCAGCAGCCCCCTCCCCAGCGGGGGTGCCTTGAACGAGCAGTACTTC. Protein sequence: CASSPLPSGGALNEQYF.

The chain uses TRBV6-1 and TRBJ1-1, with D hard to call. The CDR3 consists of 14 residues. Trimming removed 1 base at V and 8 bases at J, with 14 bases between. Germline V gene lookup returns CDR1 MNHNS and CDR2 SASEGT. CDR3: CASSEDGRDAEAFF. CDR3 DNA sequence: TGTGCCAGCAGTGAAGACGGGCGCGACGCAGAAGCTTTCTTT.

The rearrangement links TRBV10-2 to TRBJ2-7; 11 bases agree with TRBD2. CDR3 size: 13 residues. Germline V CDR1 and CDR2: WSHSY, SAAADI. The J segment lost 3 bases and the V segment lost 10 bases, leaving 5 bases of the junction unmatched. The CDR3 bases are TGCGCCACACTTCTAGCGGGGGGCTACGAGCAGTACTTC. It translates to CATLLAGGYEQYF.

The chain has TRBV27 and TRBJ1-3; D remains ambiguous. Germline assignment: CDR1 MNHEY and CDR2 SMNVEV (reference sequence). The V and J ends lost 5 bases and 1 base respectively, with 12 bases between them. This CDR3 has 15 residues. The CDR3 DNA reads as TGTGCCAGCAGTCTCAATGGTGGGTCTGGAAACACCATATATTTT. This gives the protein CASSLNGGSGNTIYF.

This clone was detected a few times. The chain couples TRBV27 to TRBJ2-5; TRBD2 aligns across 8 bases. This CDR3 has 14 residues. Trimming removed 10 bases from V and 5 bases from J; junction bases left unmatched: 12. The germline V gene has CDR1 MNHEY and CDR2 SMNVEV (reference sequence). The CDR3 loop reads CATRRRGAGETQYF. The CDR3 region has the DNA TGTGCCACCCGACGGCGGGGGGCCGGCGAGACCCAGTACTTC.

This chain uses TRBV30 with TRBJ2-3; 13 bases are a match to TRBD2. The germline CDR1 and CDR2 sequences are GTSNPN and SVGIG (reference sequence). V was clipped by 0 bases and J by 6 bases; unmatched bases: 21. The CDR3 totals 21 residues. In nucleotides, the CDR3 is TGTGCCTGGAGTGTACCGAACGGACTAGCGGGGGCCACTACGTCGTGGGATACGCAGTATTTT. The encoded protein is CAWSVPNGLAGATTSWDTQYF.

This chain links TRBV6-1 with TRBJ1-2; 7 positions match TRBD1. CDR1 is MNHNS and CDR2 is SASEGT in the germline V gene. This CDR3 is 14 amino acids long. V lost 1 base to trimming and J lost 3 bases; unmatched junction nucleotides: 2. CDR3 coding DNA: TGTGCCAGCAGTGAAGGGGACAGCTACTATGGCTACACCTTC. Translated: CASSEGDSYYGYTF.

There are a few counts of this clone. The V call is TRBV27, the J call TRBJ1-5; no firm D call. The CDR3 is made up of 16 amino acids. Trimming shortened V by 6 bases and J by 1 base, and 16 bases separated the two germline ends. CDR1 and CDR2 from the germline V gene are MNHEY and SMNVEV (reference sequence). The CDR3 reads CASSLFGPQSNQPQHF. The DNA of the CDR3 is TGTGCCAGCAGCTTGTTTGGGCCCCAAAGCAATCAGCCCCAGCATTTT.

The chain combines TRBV5-1 with TRBJ2-7; maybe TRBD1 (6 bases). The ends were cut back, 5 bases at V and 4 bases at J, with 16 bases in the middle. The CDR3 extends over 14 amino acids. Germline assignment: CDR1 SGHRS and CDR2 YFSETQ. CDR3 coding DNA: TGCGCCAGCAGTGATACGGACAGCCCTTACGAGCAGTACTTC. Translating it yields CASSDTDSPYEQYF.

V usage is TRBV5-1 and J usage is TRBJ1-1; no reliable D call. The germline CDR1 and CDR2 sequences are SGHRS and YFSETQ. The CDR3 is 15 amino acids. V was pared by 0 bases and J by 0 bases, with 9 bases between. CDR3 protein: CASSLVGNMNTEAFF. DNA of the CDR3: TGCGCCAGCAGCTTGGTGGGGAACATGAACACTGAAGCTTTCTTT. The whole variable domain, remainder taken from reference TRBV5-1 and TRBJ1-1, is KAGVTQTPRYLIKTRGQQVTLSCSPISGHRSVSWYQQTPGQGLQFLFEYFSETQRNKGNFPGRFSGRQFSNSRSEMNVSTLELGDSALYLCASSLVGNMNTEAFFGQGTRLTVV.